This T cell receptor beta chain derives from a study of blood T cell repertoires in COVID-19. Seattle's cohort entered during active infection and was followed longitudinally. CDR1 is LNHDA and CDR2 is SQIVND in the germline V gene (reference sequence). The CDR3 is 12 residues long. V lost 3 bases to trimming and J lost 10 bases, with 10 bases between them. Sequenced by immunoSEQ multiplex PCR; TCRdb stores in-frame clones only, minus some. The table lists around 370,000 clones, about 90% of them singletons. The chain carries TRBV19 and TRBJ2-1; D not resolved. Sequencing was done on a sample of peripheral blood. The source of this sequence is a woman in her seventies with COVID-19, enrolled during active disease. CDR3 coding DNA: TGTGCCAGTAGTATCGGCGCGGAGGAGCAGTTCTTC. Protein product: CASSIGAEEQFF.